This is a list of T cell receptor beta chains from one sample in a study of blood T cell repertoires in COVID-19. Libraries were prepared by immunoSEQ multiplex PCR; TCRdb keeps only in-frame clonotypes and omits some of them. Of roughly 87,000 clones listed, roughly 80% are singletons. The sequencing input was peripheral blood. All receptors come from a woman aged 55-75 years with acute or convalescent COVID-19. Each CDR3 is given with its conserved first and last residue. The order of the fields is clone size, V gene, J gene, CDR3 protein. The size of a clone is reported for some rows only, either as once, few or many, or as a class for expanded clones.

>-|TRBV11-2|TRBJ1-1
CASSLRGTEAFF
>-|TRBV5-1|TRBJ2-2
CASRSGVGDNTGELFF
>-|TRBV7-9|TRBJ1-4
CASSLARVTGNDEKLFF
>-|TRBV9|TRBJ2-7
CASSAKTGGAVYEQYF
>-|TRBV5-1|TRBJ2-3
CASSLEGTGADTQYF
>-|TRBV7-9|TRBJ1-4
CASRSRDRDEKLFF
>-|TRBV4-2|TRBJ1-2
CASSQDQAVSGYTF
>once|TRBV6-1|TRBJ1-5
CASSDPRRGGDLLNQPQHF
>-|TRBV9|TRBJ2-1
CASSRPTSGGASSYNEQFF
>-|TRBV2|TRBJ1-2
CASRTEGEITF
>-|TRBV28|TRBJ2-7
CASNLAGENYEQYF
>-|TRBV6-4|TRBJ1-6
CASSEAGGTPLHF
>-|TRBV18|TRBJ1-1
CASSQGPEAFF
>few|TRBV5-1|TRBJ2-5
CASSFLAGQETQYF
>-|TRBV5-1|TRBJ1-4
CASSLAGRANEKLFF
>-|TRBV11-2|TRBJ1-3
CASTVGGHGNTIYF
>-|TRBV19|TRBJ2-1
CASSGLAGGSFF
>-|TRBV7-2|TRBJ2-5
CASSLGWRGSETQYF
>-|TRBV9|TRBJ2-1
CASSAGTSGSNEQFF
>few|TRBV3-1/TRBV3-2|TRBJ2-1
CASSQAPLAQEYEQFF